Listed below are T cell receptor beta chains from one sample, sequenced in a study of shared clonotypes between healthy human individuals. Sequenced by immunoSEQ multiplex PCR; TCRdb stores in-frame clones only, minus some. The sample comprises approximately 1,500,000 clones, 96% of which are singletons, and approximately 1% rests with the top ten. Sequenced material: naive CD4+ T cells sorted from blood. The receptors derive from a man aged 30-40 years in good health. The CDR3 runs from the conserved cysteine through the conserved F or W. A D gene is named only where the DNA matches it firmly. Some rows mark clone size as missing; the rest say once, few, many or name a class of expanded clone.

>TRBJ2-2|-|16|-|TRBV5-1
CASSFIGIPNTGELFF
TGCGCCAGCAGCTTTATCGGCATCCCGAACACCGGGGAGCTGTTTTTT
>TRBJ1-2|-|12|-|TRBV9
CASSGRGYGYTF
TGTGCCAGCAGCGGGAGGGGCTATGGCTACACCTTC
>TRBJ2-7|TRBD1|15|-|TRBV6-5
CASSRKTGTGNEQYF
TGTGCCAGCAGCCGAAAAACCGGGACAGGGAACGAGCAGTACTTC
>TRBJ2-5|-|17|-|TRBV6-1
CASSEGSKRQNQETQYF
TGTGCCAGCAGTGAAGGTTCGAAACGACAGAACCAAGAGACCCAGTACTTC
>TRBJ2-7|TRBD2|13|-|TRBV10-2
CASGLAGGYEQYF
TGCGCCAGCGGTCTAGCGGGAGGTTACGAGCAGTACTTC
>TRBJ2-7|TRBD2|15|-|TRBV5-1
CASSQTSGGTYEQYF
TGCGCCAGCAGCCAAACTAGCGGGGGGACCTACGAGCAGTACTTC
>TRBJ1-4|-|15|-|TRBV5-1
CASSLPGATNEKLFF
TGCGCCAGCAGCTTACCAGGCGCAACTAATGAAAAACTGTTTTTT
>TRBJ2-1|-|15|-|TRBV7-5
CVRSLAVRGLDEQFF
TGTGTCAGAAGCTTAGCGGTTCGGGGGCTCGATGAGCAGTTCTTC
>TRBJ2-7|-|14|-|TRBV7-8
CASSHSGGSYEQYF
TGTGCCAGCAGCCACTCCGGGGGCTCCTACGAGCAGTACTTC
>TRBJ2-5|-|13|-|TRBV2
CASSVLGQGTQYF
TGTGCCAGCAGTGTTCTTGGGCAAGGGACCCAGTACTTC
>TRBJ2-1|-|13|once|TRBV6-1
CASRRTPYNEQFF
TGTGCCAGCAGGAGGACCCCCTACAATGAGCAGTTCTTC
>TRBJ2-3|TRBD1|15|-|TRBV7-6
CASSSMTGPADTQYF
TGTGCCAGCAGCTCCATGACAGGGCCGGCAGATACGCAGTATTTT
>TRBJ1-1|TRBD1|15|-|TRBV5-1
CASSQPQGLNTEAFF
TGCGCCAGCAGCCAACCACAGGGGTTGAACACTGAAGCTTTCTTT
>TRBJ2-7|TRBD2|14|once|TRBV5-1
CASSRGTIFYEQYF
TGCGCCAGCAGCCGCGGGACTATTTTCTACGAGCAGTACTTC
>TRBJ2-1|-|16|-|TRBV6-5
CASSYHSGQGGNEQFF
TGTGCCAGCAGTTACCACAGCGGGCAGGGTGGGAATGAGCAGTTCTTC
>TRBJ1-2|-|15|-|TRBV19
CASTTSGGRGIGYTF
TGTGCCAGTACCACGAGTGGAGGTCGGGGGATTGGCTACACCTTC
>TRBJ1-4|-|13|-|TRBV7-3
CASSLGVGEKLFF
TGTGCCAGCAGCTTAGGTGTCGGAGAAAAACTGTTTTTT
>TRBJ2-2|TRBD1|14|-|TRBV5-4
CASSRDRNTGELFF
TGTGCCAGCAGCCGGGACAGGAACACCGGGGAGCTGTTTTTT